These 3 T cell receptor beta chains were sequenced from one sample in a study of shared clonotypes between healthy human individuals. The protocol was immunoSEQ multiplex PCR, while the TCRdb copy is restricted to in-frame clones and leaves out a portion. The repertoire holds 600,000 to 750,000 clones, with approximately 75% as singletons. Sequenced material: memory CD4+ T cells sorted from blood. Sample subset: CD45RA-negative fraction. These receptor sequences come from a woman aged 30 to 39 in good health.

CDR3 region: CASSFEDRRAYEQYF. CDR3 in DNA: TGTGCCAGCAGTTTCGAGGACCGGAGGGCATACGAGCAGTACTTC. The V and J genes are TRBV28 and TRBJ2-7; tentatively, D is TRBD2 (6 bases). This CDR3 has 15 residues. V gave up 3 bases and J gave up 4 bases, with 16 bases separating them. In germline, CDR1 is MDHEN, CDR2 SYDVKM.

The chain combines TRBV7-9 with TRBJ2-1, with 8 positions matching TRBD2. The trim removed 4 bases at V and 6 bases at J, leaving 8 bases unmatched. Germline values: CDR1 SEHNR, CDR2 FQNEAQ (reference sequence). This CDR3 is 15 amino acids long. CDR3 sequence reads: CASSSTSGFTNEQFF. The CDR3 nucleotides read TGTGCCAGCAGCTCAACTAGCGGCTTTACCAATGAGCAGTTCTTC.

In the case of this clone: Germline is not matched at one junction end, which may reflect a read error. J is TRBJ1-2 and V is TRBV28, with D uncertain. This CDR3 contains 17 residues. Germline V gives CDR1 MDHEN, CDR2 SYDVKM. The CDR3 region is CASSSHPVRRVNDGYTF. The CDR3, as DNA: TGTGCCAGCAGTTCCCACCCGGTCCGGCGGGTTAACGATGGCTACACCTTC.